Below, 16 T cell receptor beta chains from the same sample are listed, as sequenced in a study of T cells in Graves' hyperthyroidism and ophthalmopathy. Amplified TCR beta CDR3 regions derived from RNA transcripts. The TCR CDR3 was amplified in a first-round RT-PCR using the HTBI primer set. Each CDR3 protein gets one entry after TCRdb re-called the multiplex PCR reads with MiXCR. The sample consists of about 370,000 distinct CDR3 sequences, roughly 15% of them appearing once. The specimen sequenced was blood. The receptors stem from a woman aged 60-75 years with Graves' ophthalmopathy.

There are a few counts of this clonotype. This chain links TRBV6-6 with TRBJ1-1; D not resolved. Germline CDR1 MNHNY, CDR2 SVGAGI (reference sequence). Trimming stripped 1 base from V and 1 base from J, with 7 bases between. The CDR3 sequence is 14 residues long. The CDR3 nucleotides read TGTGCCAGCAGTTACTTGGGCAGGAACACTGAAGCTTTCTTT. Its protein product is CASSYLGRNTEAFF.

V is TRBV12-3 or TRBV12-4 and J is TRBJ2-1; 14 bases agree with TRBD2. CDR3 length equals 16 residues. Trimming removed 3 bases from V and 5 bases from J; junction bases left unmatched: 3. The CDR3 DNA is TGTGCCAGCAGTTTGACTAGCGGGAGGGCCGACAATGAGCAGTTCTTC. This sequence encodes CASSLTSGRADNEQFF.

This clonotype has at least ten counts. The chain uses TRBV18 and TRBJ2-2, with D possibly TRBD2 on 5 matching bases. There are 15 residues in the CDR3. Trimming removed 2 bases at V and 1 base at J, with 8 bases between. CDR1 and CDR2 from the germline V gene are KGHSH and LQKENI. CDR3 sequence: CASSPGGGNTGELFF. The CDR3 nucleotides read TGTGCCAGCTCACCAGGAGGAGGGAACACCGGGGAGCTGTTTTTT.

This clonotype was observed a few times. The chain links TRBV18 to TRBJ1-5; TRBD1 agrees at 7 bases. Germline CDR1 and CDR2: KGHSH and LQKENI. The CDR3 runs 16 residues. V was clipped by 4 bases and J by 0 bases; unmatched bases: 6. CDR3 sequence reads: CASSLTGDNSNQPQHF. The CDR3 DNA sequence: TGTGCCAGCTCACTAACAGGGGATAATAGCAATCAGCCCCAGCATTTT.

This clonotype was seen at least ten times. The rearrangement uses TRBV2 and TRBJ2-5; no definite D call. The CDR3 extends over 15 amino acids. Germline CDR1 SNHLY, CDR2 FYNNEI. Trimming cost V 4 bases and J 1 base, with 13 bases left between them. As DNA, the CDR3 is TGTGCCAGCAGTGGCGGCTGGGAAACCCAAGAGACCCAGTACTTC. As protein: CASSGGWETQETQYF.

Comments on this clonotype: This may be a read error, as it is one base from a much larger clone. This sequence joins TRBV28 and TRBJ2-7, with 7 bases lining up with TRBD2. Germline-derived CDR1 and CDR2 are MDHEN and SYDVKM. The CDR3 spans 16 residues. Trimming cost V 6 bases and J 3 bases; bases outside gene matches: 14. The CDR3 is CASSSGTIGKYYEQYF. In DNA form, the CDR3 reads TGTGCCAGCAGCTCCGGGACTATCGGGAAGTACTACGAGCAGTACTTC.

This clonotype was seen only a few times. V is TRBV7-3 and J is TRBJ1-6; the D gene is possibly TRBD1 (5 bases). The V gene lost 3 bases and the J gene lost 5 bases, with 8 bases spanning the gap. This CDR3 is 14 amino acids long. Germline CDR1 SGHTA, CDR2 FQGTGA. In nucleotides, the CDR3 is TGTGCCAGCAGCTTTGACAGAAATAATTCACCCCTCCACTTT. Amino acid sequence: CASSFDRNNSPLHF.

This clonotype was counted between two and nine times. The chain is built from TRBV7-9 and TRBJ2-7, with no clear D. This CDR3 has 15 amino acids. V was cut by 1 base and J by 7 bases, with 17 bases left in between. From germline, CDR1 is SEHNR and CDR2 FQNEAQ (reference sequence). The CDR3 coding sequence is TGTGCCAGCAGCTTAGGCCGGAGCCCCACGGAGGAGCAGTACTTC. It is translated as CASSLGRSPTEEQYF.

This clonotype has at least ten counts. The rearrangement joins TRBV5-8 to TRBJ2-5; 7 bases align to TRBD1. Trimming at V came to 3 bases and at J to 0 bases, leaving 8 bases not matched to a gene. CDR3 length equals 16 residues. Looked up from germline, CDR1 is SGHTS and CDR2 is YDEGEE. In nucleotides, the CDR3 is TGTGCCAGCAGCTCCCGGGACAGTAGGGACCAAGAGACCCAGTACTTC. Its translation: CASSSRDSRDQETQYF.

There are a few counts of this clonotype. This chain joins TRBV7-2 and TRBJ2-7; TRBD1 or TRBD2 may be the D gene (5 bases each). The CDR3 sequence is 15 residues long. Trimming cost V 1 base and J 3 bases, with 13 bases left between them. Germline V gene data show CDR1 as SGHTA and CDR2 as FQGNSA. The CDR3 loop reads CASSLGGWGNYEQYF. The CDR3, as DNA: TGTGCCAGCAGCTTAGGGGGATGGGGGAACTACGAGCAGTACTTC.

This clonotype was counted many times. CDR3 sequence reads: CAWSDNNSPLHF. The CDR3 region has the DNA TGTGCCTGGAGCGATAATAATTCACCCCTCCACTTT. The chain uses TRBV30 and TRBJ1-6; no clear D. The CDR3 consists of 12 residues. Germline V gene sequence: CDR1 GTSNPN, CDR2 SVGIG (reference sequence). V was cut by 3 bases and J by 5 bases, with 5 bases left in between.

This clonotype was counted many times. V and J are TRBV20-1 and TRBJ2-1; 8 nucleotides match TRBD1. The V gene's germline CDR1 is DFQATT and CDR2 SNEGSKA (reference sequence). J lost 5 bases, V lost 0 bases, and 6 bases had no gene match. The CDR3 has 15 amino acids. The CDR3 DNA sequence: TGCAGTGCTAGAGATCGCAGGGGGCCGAACAATGAGCAGTTCTTC. This translates into CSARDRRGPNNEQFF.

The chain couples TRBV6-1 to TRBJ2-7; 8 bases map to TRBD1. This CDR3 has 16 amino acids. Losses at the gene ends were 6 bases for V and 7 bases for J; bases not matched to a gene: 17. Germline lookup yields CDR1 MNHNS and CDR2 SASEGT. This CDR3 is CASSGQGILLPGEQYF. In nucleotides, the CDR3 is TGTGCCAGCAGCGGACAGGGAATTCTCTTGCCAGGGGAGCAGTACTTC.

This clonotype was seen at least ten times. J is TRBJ2-7 and V is TRBV20-1; tentatively, D is TRBD2 (7 bases). The CDR3 sequence is 14 residues long. CDR1 and CDR2 (germline): DFQATT, SNEGSKA (reference sequence). The germline V and J ends were trimmed by 3 bases and 3 bases, with 15 bases remaining between them. The CDR3 nucleotides are TGCAGTGCTAGTAAGGGGGGGGTCCTCTACGAGCAGTACTTC. Translated: CSASKGGVLYEQYF.

This clonotype showed up just a few times. The chain has TRBV9 and TRBJ2-2; tentatively, D is TRBD1 or TRBD2 (6 bases each). The CDR3 covers 16 residues. Germline-derived CDR1 and CDR2 are SGDLS and YYNGEE. The germline V and J ends were trimmed by 0 bases and 4 bases, with 13 bases remaining between them. The CDR3 DNA sequence: TGTGCCAGCAGCGTAGATGGGGGGCAGATCACCGGGGAGCTGTTTTTT. As protein: CASSVDGGQITGELFF.

The chain carries TRBV28 and TRBJ2-2; 11 bases are a match to TRBD2. Germline trimming cut 9 bases from V and 1 base from J; bases unmatched to any gene: 1. CDR1 is MDHEN and CDR2 is SYDVKM in the germline V gene. The CDR3 sequence is 14 residues long. CDR3 region: CASGLAGNTGELFF. The CDR3 nucleotides are TGTGCCAGTGGACTAGCGGGGAACACCGGGGAGCTGTTTTTT.